The next 32 T cell receptor beta chains were all read from a single sample in a study of shared clonotypes between healthy human individuals. Some clones are missing from TCRdb's copy, which holds only in-frame ones; the method was immunoSEQ multiplex PCR. The sample yields roughly 2,500,000 clones, 93% seen once. The sample comprised naive CD4+ T cells from PBMCs. The subset is: CD45RA+ positively selected. The receptors stem from a man aged 18 to 35 in good health. Some clones in this sample may be carry-over from other donors' samples.

A few counts support this clone. CDR3 sequence: CASSLVGVEKLFF. CDR3 DNA: TGTGCCAGCAGCTTAGTGGGAGTTGAAAAACTGTTTTTT. This chain connects TRBV7-9 to TRBJ1-4; D unclear. CDR1 and CDR2 from the germline V gene are SEHNR and FQNEAQ (reference sequence). Trimming removed 1 base from V and 7 bases from J, with 7 bases in between. This CDR3 contains 13 residues.

V and J are TRBV6-5 and TRBJ1-5; D unclear. The CDR3 has 13 residues. V gave up 5 bases and J gave up 3 bases, with 8 bases separating them. In germline, CDR1 is MNHEY, CDR2 SVGAGI. The CDR3 DNA follows: TGTGCCAGCAGTGGAGGGAACAATCAGCCCCAGCATTTT. Encoded protein: CASSGGNNQPQHF.

V is TRBV28 and J is TRBJ1-2; D gene ambiguous. V lost 8 bases and J lost 6, with 16 bases in between. CDR3 length equals 13 residues. Germline V CDR1 and CDR2: MDHEN, SYDVKM. The CDR3 bases are TGTGCCAGCCGTACCTTTGGAGGCAATGGCTACACCTTC. Its translation: CASRTFGGNGYTF.

The V call is TRBV29-1, the J call TRBJ2-1; 8 bases are shared with TRBD2. The ends lost 7 bases at V and 5 bases at J; junction bases unmatched: 7. The germline V gene has CDR1 SQVTM and CDR2 ANQGSEA. CDR3 length: 13 residues. The CDR3 nucleotides read TGCAGCGGGACGGGACTAGGGCACAATGAGCAGTTCTTC. Encoded protein: CSGTGLGHNEQFF.

The gene calls are TRBV28 and TRBJ1-3; D gene ambiguous. The V and J ends lost 4 bases and 1 base respectively, with 14 bases between them. This CDR3 spans 16 amino acids. The V gene's germline CDR1 is MDHEN and CDR2 SYDVKM. This chain's CDR3 is CASSSLNGRSGNTIYF. CDR3 sequence (DNA): TGTGCCAGCAGTTCCCTGAACGGGCGGTCTGGAAACACCATATATTTT.

CDR3 DNA: TGTGCCAGCAGTATACAGGGTGAAGCTTTCTTT. Translating gives CASSIQGEAFF. The rearrangement links TRBV28 to TRBJ1-1; TRBD1 might be the D (6 bases). The CDR3 loop spans 11 amino acids. Germline CDR1 reads MDHEN; CDR2 reads SYDVKM. V lost 5 bases and J 7 bases, leaving 8 bases between the germline ends.

As regards this clone: In the same sample, other DNA sequences code for this CDR3. This chain links TRBV28 with TRBJ1-5, with a possible D match to TRBD1 (5 bases). Between the trimmed V and J ends, which lost 6 bases and 4 bases, there was a span of 13 bases. CDR3 size: 14 residues. Germline V gives CDR1 MDHEN, CDR2 SYDVKM. CDR3 amino acids: CASSLTGENQPQHF. The CDR3 nucleotides are TGTGCCAGCAGCCTAACAGGAGAAAATCAGCCCCAGCATTTT.

The chain combines TRBV28 with TRBJ2-6, with D possibly matching TRBD1 (5 bases). CDR3 size: 16 residues. V gave up 3 bases and J gave up 3 bases, with 12 bases separating them. Per the germline V gene, CDR1 is MDHEN and CDR2 is SYDVKM. CDR3 coding DNA: TGTGCCAGCAGTTTCCCAGGGTTTGGTGGGGCCAACGTCCTGACTTTC. This gives the protein CASSFPGFGGANVLTF.

The chain employs TRBV2 and TRBJ1-1; D is unclear. The CDR3 has 11 residues. V lost 7 bases and J 3 bases, leaving 6 bases between the germline ends. Germline V gene sequence: CDR1 SNHLY, CDR2 FYNNEI. This chain's CDR3 is CASTDYTEAFF. CDR3 DNA sequence: TGTGCCAGCACCGATTACACTGAAGCTTTCTTT.

This chain connects TRBV28 to TRBJ1-1; D not resolved. The CDR3 length is 14 residues. CDR1 MDHEN and CDR2 SYDVKM come from the germline V gene. Trimming left V 6 bases short and J 4 bases short, with 15 bases between. CDR3 DNA sequence: TGTGCCAGCAGAACCAGGCTTTCGGGCACTGAAGCTTTCTTT. This translates into CASRTRLSGTEAFF.

J is TRBJ1-3 and V is TRBV29-1; TRBD1 matches at 8 bases. The V segment lost 4 bases and the J segment 2 bases; nucleotides outside the gene matches: 7. Germline V gene sequence: CDR1 SQVTM, CDR2 ANQGSEA. The CDR3 is 15 residues long. DNA for the CDR3: TGCAGCGTTGCTTTCACAGGGGGAGCTGGAAACACCATATATTTT. It is translated as CSVAFTGGAGNTIYF.

The J gene is TRBJ2-2, the V gene TRBV18; D unclear. Trimming took 2 bases from V and 0 from J, leaving 4 bases between them. Germline loops: CDR1 KGHSH, CDR2 LQKENI. The CDR3 sequence is 14 residues long. The CDR3 coding sequence is TGTGCCAGCTCACCAGTCCCGAACACCGGGGAGCTGTTTTTT. Encoded protein: CASSPVPNTGELFF.

The V call is TRBV5-4, the J call TRBJ2-5; TRBD2 agrees at 16 bases. Trimming removed 4 bases from V and 4 bases from J; junction bases left unmatched: 10. CDR1 is SGHNT and CDR2 is YYREEE in the germline V gene (reference sequence). CDR3 size: 18 residues. This chain's CDR3 is CASSGGTSGRVGGETQYF. In DNA form, the CDR3 reads TGTGCCAGCAGCGGCGGGACTAGCGGGAGGGTGGGCGGAGAGACCCAGTACTTC.

V usage is TRBV19 and J usage is TRBJ1-2; 8 bases match TRBD1. Trimming took 5 bases from V and 6 from J; bases not matched to a gene: 5. Germline assignment: CDR1 LNHDA and CDR2 SQIVND (reference sequence). This CDR3 contains 13 residues. The CDR3 DNA reads TGTGCCAGTAGTTGGGACAGGCCTAATGGCTACACCTTC. It encodes CASSWDRPNGYTF.

V gene TRBV14 combines with J gene TRBJ2-5, with no clear D. The CDR3 runs 14 residues. Trimming cost V 0 bases and J 5 bases, with 10 bases left between them. Germline V CDR1 and CDR2: SGHDN, FVKESK. In nucleotides, the CDR3 is TGTGCCAGCAGCCAAGATTCAGCACGGGAGACCCAGTACTTC. As protein: CASSQDSARETQYF. Looking up the rest from reference TRBV14 and TRBJ2-5 gives the full variable domain: EAGVTQFPSHSVIEKGQTVTLRCDPISGHDNLYWYRRVMGKEIKFLLHFVKESKQDESGMPNNRFLAERTGGTYSTLKVQPAELEDSGVYFCASSQDSARETQYFGPGTRLLVL.

The chain joins TRBV13 to TRBJ1-2, with D possibly matching TRBD1 (6 bases). Trimming took off 2 bases at V and 10 bases at J, with 14 bases between the two ends. Germline lookup yields CDR1 PRHDT and CDR2 FYEKMQ (reference sequence). The CDR3 totals 13 residues. The DNA for the CDR3 is TGTGCCAGCAGCTTAAGCAGGACAGCCGTCTACACCTTC. The encoded protein is CASSLSRTAVYTF.

The chain recombines TRBV10-3 with TRBJ2-5, with 8 positions matching TRBD2. Looked up from germline, CDR1 is ENHRY and CDR2 is SYGVKD. The CDR3 has 18 residues. Trimming took 4 bases from V and 5 from J; bases not matched to a gene: 18. CDR3 amino acids: CAISALLAGGPIGETQYF. The CDR3 DNA is TGTGCCATCAGTGCACTGTTGGCGGGAGGCCCCATAGGTGAGACCCAGTACTTC.

V and J are TRBV5-1 and TRBJ1-2, with 8 bases aligning to TRBD1. Unmatched junction bases numbered 4, after V lost 0 bases and J lost 0 bases. Per germline, CDR1 SGHRS and CDR2 YFSETQ. The CDR3 is 16 amino acids. CDR3 nucleotide sequence: TGCGCCAGCAGCTTGGGGGACAGGATCTCTAACTATGGCTACACCTTC. Amino acid sequence: CASSLGDRISNYGYTF.

J is TRBJ1-1 and V is TRBV29-1, with 10 bases lining up with TRBD1. The germline CDR1 and CDR2 sequences are SQVTM and ANQGSEA. The CDR3 covers 16 residues. J lost 3 bases, V lost 7 bases, and 14 bases had no gene match. In DNA form, the CDR3 reads TGCAGCGCCGGTAAACCTCAGACAGGGGGCTACACTGAAGCTTTCTTT. Protein product: CSAGKPQTGGYTEAFF.

The V gene is TRBV19, the J gene TRBJ2-5; 8 positions agree with TRBD1. This CDR3 has 15 amino acids. The germline V gene has CDR1 LNHDA and CDR2 SQIVND (reference sequence). V gave up 4 bases and J gave up 0 bases; unmatched junction bases: 4. CDR3 loop: CASSRGDRNQETQYF. DNA of the CDR3: TGTGCCAGTAGTAGAGGGGACAGGAACCAAGAGACCCAGTACTTC.

V gene TRBV6-1 combines with J gene TRBJ1-1; no clear D gene. This CDR3 has 14 residues. Germline-derived CDR1 and CDR2 are MNHNS and SASEGT. V lost 9 bases to trimming and J lost 0 bases, with 14 bases between them. CDR3 DNA sequence: TGTGCCAGAGGCCCTCTTCCCATGAACACTGAAGCTTTCTTT. Its translation is CARGPLPMNTEAFF.

The genes are TRBV7-2 and TRBJ2-1; no clear D gene. The germline gives CDR1 SGHTA, CDR2 FQGNSA. This CDR3 spans 13 amino acids. Trimming stripped 5 bases from V and 4 bases from J, with 9 bases between. The CDR3: CASSPSRYNEQFF. CDR3 in DNA: TGTGCCAGCAGCCCATCGCGGTACAATGAGCAGTTCTTC.

This rearrangement joins TRBV6-5 to TRBJ1-2; D possibly corresponds to TRBD1 (6 bases). The CDR3 extends over 15 amino acids. CDR1 and CDR2 (germline): MNHEY, SVGAGI. Deletions cut 5 bases from V and 4 bases from J, with 17 bases between. As DNA, the CDR3 is TGTGCCAGCAGTCCGCAGGGTGGGGGCGGCTATGGCTACACCTTC. It yields the protein CASSPQGGGGYGYTF.

This chain uses TRBV28 with TRBJ2-1, with D possibly being TRBD1 (5 bases). The V end was cut by 7 bases, the J end by 8 bases, with 18 bases between. The CDR3 is made up of 14 amino acids. CDR1 MDHEN and CDR2 SYDVKM come from the germline V gene. CDR3 amino acids: CASNLSGHMDEQFF. The CDR3 bases are TGTGCCAGCAATCTGTCAGGGCATATGGATGAGCAGTTCTTC.

The V call is TRBV10-3, the J call TRBJ2-1; TRBD2 agrees at 8 bases. This CDR3 contains 16 residues. Germline V CDR1 and CDR2: ENHRY, SYGVKD. J gave up 1 base and V 7 bases, and 9 bases lay outside the gene matches. The CDR3 DNA reads TGTGCCATCACCACCCTAGCGGGTCTTTCCTACAATGAGCAGTTCTTC. Translated, it gives CAITTLAGLSYNEQFF.

Of note for this clone: A much larger clone is a single base away; this may be a read error. At the DNA level, this CDR3 is encoded by other sequences in the same sample as well. This sequence joins TRBV18 and TRBJ2-5; D not resolved. V dropped 3 bases and J dropped 4 bases, with 3 bases sitting between them. The CDR3 covers 11 residues. CDR1 KGHSH and CDR2 LQKENI come from the germline V gene. CDR3 sequence reads: CASSPRETQYF. The CDR3 coding sequence is TGTGCCAGCTCACCTCGAGAGACCCAGTACTTC.

This chain connects TRBV6-1 to TRBJ1-2; the D is unclear. Trimming stripped 6 bases from V and 4 bases from J, with 15 bases between. The CDR3 loop spans 14 amino acids. CDR1 is MNHNS and CDR2 is SASEGT in the germline V gene. CDR3 region: CASSPSRGGYGYTF. As DNA, the CDR3 is TGTGCCAGCAGCCCTTCACGCGGTGGCTATGGCTACACCTTC.

This chain connects TRBV11-2 to TRBJ1-3; TRBD1 aligns across 8 bases. Germline CDR1 SGHAT, CDR2 FQNNGV. V lost 5 bases to trimming and J lost 2 bases; unmatched junction nucleotides: 8. The CDR3 sequence is 16 residues long. CDR3 coding DNA: TGTGCCAGCAGCCCAAACTTGGACAGGGCTGGAAACACCATATATTTT. As protein: CASSPNLDRAGNTIYF.

V usage is TRBV7-2 and J usage is TRBJ2-3, with 7 bases lining up with TRBD2. This CDR3 contains 15 residues. Germline CDR1 reads SGHTA; CDR2 reads FQGNSA. With 4 bases clipped from V and 3 bases from J, the junction kept 7 bases outside the gene matches. CDR3 sequence (DNA): TGTGCCAGCAGCTCAGATGGACTAGGGACAGATACGCAGTATTTT. Amino acid sequence: CASSSDGLGTDTQYF.

The gene calls are TRBV6-5 and TRBJ2-7; no definite D call. Per germline, CDR1 MNHEY and CDR2 SVGAGI. The CDR3 sequence is 15 residues long. Trimming removed 0 bases at V and 3 bases at J, with 12 bases between. CDR3 loop: CASSYSPARDYEQYF. In DNA, the CDR3 is TGTGCCAGCAGTTACTCTCCGGCTAGGGACTACGAGCAGTACTTC.

About this clone itself: The sample has other DNA sequences that encode this CDR3 too. The chain combines TRBV11-3 with TRBJ2-7, with TRBD1 as a possible D gene (5 bases). There are 12 residues in the CDR3. V was shortened by 2 bases and J by 5 bases, with 7 bases between the two germline ends. Germline CDR1 SGHNT, CDR2 YENEEA. Here the CDR3 reads CASSLTGDEQYF. CDR3 nucleotide sequence: TGTGCCAGCAGCTTAACAGGTGACGAGCAGTACTTC.

The chain carries TRBV9 and TRBJ1-2; D uncertain. With 3 bases removed from V and 0 bases from J, the gap between germline ends came to 12 bases. The CDR3 runs 15 residues. Looked up from germline, CDR1 is SGDLS and CDR2 is YYNGEE. The CDR3 protein is CASSAGHHANYGYTF. The CDR3 DNA sequence: TGTGCCAGCAGCGCGGGCCACCATGCTAACTATGGCTACACCTTC.